What follows describes a single T cell receptor (delta chain). As yet, its antigen is unknown. The sample belongs to a study of Vδ1+ human thymocytes. CDR3 length equals 21 residues. Germline V lookup: CDR1 TSWWSYY, CDR2 QGS. The J segment lost 1 base and the V segment lost 3 bases, leaving 15 bases of the junction unmatched. Alphabeta T cells were depleted, then CD3+ Vdelta1+ Vdelta2- thymocytes were FACS-sorted. Between roughly 98% and 99.6% of sorted thymocytes were Vdelta1+. Regarding the study as a whole: In the thymus, TRG and TRD repertoires looked highly polyclonal with Gaussian CDR3 lengths. The authors advised highly purified populations and single-cell validation. Despite high sort purity, roughly 18% of thymic T cell receptor delta sequences were Vdelta2.

RNA was extracted from the cells and then reverse transcribed. CDR3 amplicons came from multiplex PCR with pooled V-gene forward and constant-region reverse primers. TCRdb used CATT to re-call clones from the multiplex PCR reads. The sample has roughly 76,000 delta-chain clones, 30% to 40% seen once. V usage is TRDV1 and J usage is TRDJ2; 12 positions match TRDD3. The TCR was taken from a boy less than two years old who had congenital heart surgery. Material for sequencing was Vdelta1+ gamma-delta thymocytes from the thymus. The subset was: FACS-sorted CD3+ TCRalphabeta- TCRVdelta1+ TCRVdelta2- thymocytes. CDR3 nucleotides: TGTGCTCTTGGGGATCTCCCGCTACTGGGGGATACAAGGGGTTTGACAGCACAACTCTTCTTT. Its translation is CALGDLPLLGDTRGLTAQLFF.